This T cell receptor (beta chain) derives from a study of control samples from healthy donors and cancer patients. This CDR3 has 17 residues. The V gene lost 6 bases and the J gene lost 1 base, with 21 bases spanning the gap. Germline V gene sequence: CDR1 SEHNR, CDR2 FQNEAQ (reference sequence). This table comes from immunoSEQ multiplex PCR, and its TCRdb copy is limited to in-frame clones, with some not included. The sample holds some 99,000 clones; 90% are singletons and the top ten take 4.4%. V is TRBV7-9 and J is TRBJ2-5; D is undetermined. The sequencing sample was made of blood. The source of this sequence is a human donor in good health. The donor label of this sample is uncertain. The CDR3 DNA follows: TGTGCCAGCAGGCTCGCCGGGCGGAGCACGCCCCAAGAGACCCAGTACTTC. Translated, it gives CASRLAGRSTPQETQYF.